One and the same sample provided the 9 T cell receptor delta chains below, sequenced in a study of gamma-delta T cells after stem cell transplantation. TCRdb applied CATT to the RT-PCR reads for clone calling. The repertoire holds hundreds of delta-chain clones, 22% seen once, with around 74% in the top ten. Sequenced: gamma-delta T cells. The receptors shown here come from a human donor. It is not recorded whose cells these are; they may come from a transplant donor.

V gene TRDV2 combines with J gene TRDJ1, with 9 nucleotides matching TRDD3. Germline CDR1 GEAIGNYY, CDR2 EKD. V lost 3 bases to trimming and J lost 0 bases; unmatched junction nucleotides: 7. The CDR3 is made up of 16 amino acids. The CDR3, as DNA: TGTGCCTGTGACTACACTGGGGGAACGTACACCGATAAACTCATCTTT. This gives the protein CACDYTGGTYTDKLIF.

This clone was seen a single time. The chain joins TRDV2 to TRDJ1; 9 bases agree with TRDD3. In germline, CDR1 is GEAIGNYY, CDR2 EKD. With V trimmed by 3 bases and J by 0 bases, 10 bases remained unmatched. The CDR3 consists of 17 residues. The CDR3 coding sequence is TGTGCCTGTGACCCGGTGGTGGGGGATAGGTACACCGATAAACTCATCTTT. It is translated as CACDPVVGDRYTDKLIF.

This clone was observed a few times. The chain combines TRDV2 with TRDJ3, with 8 bases fitting TRDD3. CDR1 GEAIGNYY and CDR2 EKD come from the germline V gene. The CDR3 totals 18 residues. V trimming: 1 base; J trimming: 2 bases; junction bases outside the gene matches: 6. The CDR3 protein is CACDTVLGVAWDTRQMFF. The CDR3, as DNA: TGTGCCTGTGACACGGTACTGGGGGTTGCCTGGGACACCCGACAGATGTTTTTC.

A note on this clone: This likely reflects a read error, since a far larger clone is one base away. This sample also contains other DNA sequences that code for the same CDR3. The rearrangement links TRDV1 to TRDJ1; 13 bases map to TRDD3. Germline V lookup: CDR1 TSWWSYY, CDR2 QGS. The trim removed 0 bases at V and 1 base at J, leaving 23 bases unmatched. The CDR3 is 24 amino acids. In DNA, the CDR3 is TGTGCTCTTGGGGAACTAGGAATGTTCCCGTCTCGGTACTGGGGGATACGCGGCACCGATAAACTCATCTTT. Amino acid sequence: CALGELGMFPSRYWGIRGTDKLIF.

Regarding this clone: TCRdb pairs this DNA with a much larger clone's protein that differs at residue 2, likely a read error; the protein shown was translated from the DNA. This rearrangement joins TRDV2 to TRDJ1; 13 positions agree with TRDD3. The germline CDR1 and CDR2 sequences are GEAIGNYY and EKD. The CDR3 is made up of 21 amino acids. The CDR3: CSCDTVLKALGDTTFIDKLIF. DNA for the CDR3: TGTTCCTGTGACACCGTACTCAAAGCACTGGGGGATACGACGTTCATCGATAAACTCATCTTT.

Judged by abundance, this clone is medium-sized. This likely reflects a read error, since a far larger clone is one base away. The CDR3 nucleotides are TGTGCCTGTGACACCGTACTCAAAGCACTGGGGGATACGACGCTCATCGATAAACTCATCTTT. Protein product: CACDTVLKALGDTTLIDKLIF. The J gene is TRDJ1, the V gene TRDV2, with 13 bases aligning to TRDD3. V lost 0 bases to trimming and J lost 4 bases; unmatched junction nucleotides: 19. Germline-derived CDR1 and CDR2 are GEAIGNYY and EKD. This CDR3 has 21 amino acids.

This clone is classed as medium-sized. It differs at one base from a far larger clone, so likely a read error. Within the sample, other DNA sequences also encode this same CDR3. V gene TRDV2 combines with J gene TRDJ3; D is perhaps TRDD3 (5 bases). The germline V and J ends were trimmed by 0 bases and 3 bases, with 29 bases remaining between them. Germline V gives CDR1 GEAIGNYY, CDR2 EKD. The CDR3 spans 23 residues. DNA for the CDR3: TGTGCCTGTGACACCGTTAATCGCGTTGGGGAAGACAGGAGTGGCTGGGACACCCGACAGATGTTTTTC. Protein sequence: CACDTVNRVGEDRSGWDTRQMFF.

This chain connects TRDV2 to TRDJ1, with D perhaps TRDD3 (5 bases). The CDR3 consists of 21 residues. Trimming took off 1 base at V and 8 bases at J, with 37 bases between the two ends. CDR1 is GEAIGNYY and CDR2 is EKD in the germline V gene. CDR3 region: CACDTITTEGVSKGPSGKLIF. CDR3 nucleotides: TGTGCCTGTGACACGATCACTACGGAGGGGGTATCTAAGGGCCCTAGCGGGAAACTCATCTTT.

Comments on this clone: This likely stems from a read error, as it lies one base from a far larger clone. This sample includes further DNA sequences coding for the same CDR3. The chain recombines TRDV1 with TRDJ1; 13 bases fit TRDD3. With 0 bases clipped from V and 1 base from J, the junction kept 23 bases outside the gene matches. This CDR3 contains 24 residues. Germline V gene lookup returns CDR1 TSWWSYY and CDR2 QGS. The CDR3 sequence is CALGELGMFPSRYWGIRGTDKLIF. The CDR3 region has the DNA TGTGCTCTTGGGGAACTAGGAATGTTTCCATCTCGGTACTGGGGGATACGCGGCACCGATAAACTCATCTTT.